Reported below is one TCR beta chain. PCR involved 60 Vbeta and 13 Jbeta primers. TCRdb's table, derived via immunoSEQ multiplex PCR, lists solely in-frame clones and lacks some. The table records fewer than 200,000 clones, approximately 72% of them present only once. These data belong to a study of cytomegalovirus exposure and HLA in healthy donors. The CDR3 extends over 15 amino acids. V trimming: 5 bases; J trimming: 6 bases; junction bases outside the gene matches: 4. The germline V gene has CDR1 LNHDA and CDR2 SQIVND (reference sequence). This rearrangement joins TRBV19 to TRBJ2-1; TRBD2 aligns across 13 bases. Sequencing was performed on PBMCs. The sequence was collected from a man younger than 35 in good health and CMV-seronegative. CDR3 in amino acids: CASSGGLAGFNEQFF. CDR3 DNA sequence: TGTGCCAGTAGTGGGGGACTAGCGGGATTCAATGAGCAGTTCTTC.